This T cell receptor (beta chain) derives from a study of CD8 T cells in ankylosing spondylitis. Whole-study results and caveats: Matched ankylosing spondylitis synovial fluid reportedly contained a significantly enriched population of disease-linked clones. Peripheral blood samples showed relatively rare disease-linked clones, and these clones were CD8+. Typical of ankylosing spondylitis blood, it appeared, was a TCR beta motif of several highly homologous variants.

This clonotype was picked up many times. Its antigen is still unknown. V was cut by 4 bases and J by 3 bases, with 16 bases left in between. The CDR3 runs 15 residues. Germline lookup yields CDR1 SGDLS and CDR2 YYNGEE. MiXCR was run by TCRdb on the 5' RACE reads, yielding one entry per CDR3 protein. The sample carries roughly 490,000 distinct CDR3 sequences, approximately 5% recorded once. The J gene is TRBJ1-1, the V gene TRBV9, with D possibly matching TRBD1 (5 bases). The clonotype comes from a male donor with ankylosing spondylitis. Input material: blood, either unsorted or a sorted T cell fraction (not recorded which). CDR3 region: CASSSRREEDTEAFF. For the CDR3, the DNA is TGTGCCAGCAGCTCCCGCAGGGAGGAGGACACTGAAGCTTTCTTT.